The 27 T cell receptor beta chains below were found in one sample sequenced in a study of OX40 agonist ivuxolimab in advanced cancers. Sequencing was performed with immunoSEQ multiplex PCR; in TCRdb, only in-frame clones are kept and a portion is missing. Found here are around 62,000 clones, about 80% of them singletons; the top ten hold under 7%. Sequenced here: CD4+ or CD8+ T cells sorted from blood, sampled in a trial of the OX40 agonist ivuxolimab. The source of these receptors is an adult with an advanced solid tumor such as melanoma, head and neck, liver or kidney cancer.

This chain uses TRBV4-3 with TRBJ1-6, with 9 bases identical to TRBD1. Losses at the gene ends were 2 bases for V and 8 bases for J; bases not matched to a gene: 7. The germline CDR1 and CDR2 sequences are LGHNA and YSLEER. This CDR3 has 16 residues. The CDR3 sequence: CASSQMSRTGDSPLHF. The CDR3 DNA follows: TGCGCCAGCAGCCAAATGAGCAGGACAGGGGATTCACCCCTCCACTTT.

The genes are TRBV14 and TRBJ1-2, with 8 nucleotides matching TRBD1. J gave up 2 bases and V 4 bases, and 6 bases lay outside the gene matches. The CDR3 totals 15 residues. The germline V gene has CDR1 SGHDN and CDR2 FVKESK. In DNA, the CDR3 is TGTGCCAGCAGCCGGACAGGGACCGAAAACTATGGCTACACCTTC. Translation: CASSRTGTENYGYTF.

The rearrangement joins TRBV9 to TRBJ2-5; 9 nucleotides align to TRBD2. CDR3 length: 15 amino acids. The V gene end was trimmed by 3 bases and the J gene end by 5 bases; junction bases not matched to a gene: 8. Germline V gives CDR1 SGDLS, CDR2 YYNGEE. This CDR3 is CASSGIAGVTETQYF. DNA for the CDR3: TGTGCCAGCAGCGGCATAGCGGGAGTTACGGAGACCCAGTACTTC.

The V call is TRBV12-5, the J call TRBJ2-3, with D perhaps given as TRBD1 or TRBD2 (7 bases each). Trimming cost V 2 bases and J 1 base, with 22 bases left between them. The CDR3 has 19 amino acids. Germline V gives CDR1 LGHNT, CDR2 FRNRAP. In nucleotides, the CDR3 is TGTGCTAGTGGTTTGATCAACAGGGGAGGGGAAAGAGGCACAGATACGCAGTATTTT. This sequence encodes CASGLINRGGERGTDTQYF.

This chain connects TRBV27 to TRBJ2-1; 9 positions match TRBD2. Germline loops: CDR1 MNHEY, CDR2 SMNVEV (reference sequence). The CDR3 spans 15 residues. Trimming at V came to 6 bases and at J to 2 bases, leaving 5 bases not matched to a gene. CDR3 residues: CASRGSGGPYNEQFF. Written as DNA, the CDR3 is TGTGCCAGCAGGGGTAGCGGGGGACCCTACAATGAGCAGTTCTTC.

J is TRBJ2-7 and V is TRBV28, with TRBD2 as a possible D gene (6 bases). V lost 7 bases and J 5 bases, leaving 24 bases between the germline ends. Germline assignment: CDR1 MDHEN and CDR2 SYDVKM. The CDR3 length is 16 residues. CDR3 amino acids: CASTPLGLGRRDEQYV. The CDR3 DNA is TGTGCCAGCACCCCTCTGGGGTTGGGCAGGAGGGACGAGCAGTACGTC.

The rearrangement uses TRBV6-4 and TRBJ2-2; D not resolved. The CDR3 loop spans 11 amino acids. Germline CDR1 and CDR2: MRHNA and SNTAGT. Trimming pared 7 bases from V and 4 bases from J, leaving 4 bases between. Here the CDR3 DNA reads TGTGCCAGCACTTTCACCGGGGAGCTGTTTTTT. This sequence encodes CASTFTGELFF.

The chain joins TRBV7-6 to TRBJ2-5, with 7 bases lining up with TRBD2. Germline loops: CDR1 SGHVS, CDR2 FNYEAQ. CDR3 length: 14 amino acids. V shed 2 bases and J 4 bases; nucleotides not matched to a gene: 4. The CDR3: CASSLIGGGETQYF. For the CDR3, the DNA is TGTGCCAGCAGCTTAATTGGGGGGGGAGAGACCCAGTACTTC.

The gene calls are TRBV5-6 and TRBJ1-1, with 8 bases that match TRBD1. CDR3 length equals 14 residues. The V gene's germline CDR1 is SGHDT and CDR2 YYEEEE. After removal of 4 bases from V and 3 bases from J, the junction contained 5 bases not matched to a gene. CDR3 region: CASSMDREDTEAFF. Here the CDR3 DNA reads TGTGCCAGCAGCATGGACAGGGAGGACACTGAAGCTTTCTTT.

The V and J genes are TRBV5-1 and TRBJ1-4, with a weak D call TRBD1 (6 bases). Germline-derived CDR1 and CDR2 are SGHRS and YFSETQ. The V gene lost 0 bases and the J gene lost 1 base, with 10 bases spanning the gap. This CDR3 comprises 16 residues. The CDR3 sequence: CASSLGVQGTNEKLFF. The CDR3 bases are TGCGCCAGCAGCTTGGGGGTACAGGGAACTAATGAAAAACTGTTTTTT.

The chain recombines TRBV10-3 with TRBJ1-5; D not resolved. The V gene's germline CDR1 is ENHRY and CDR2 SYGVKD. Trimming took 3 bases from V and 1 from J, leaving 10 bases between them. The CDR3 contains 15 residues. This chain's CDR3 is CAISEGGRSNQPQHF. In DNA, the CDR3 is TGTGCCATCAGTGAAGGAGGGAGAAGCAATCAGCCCCAGCATTTT.

The chain recombines TRBV28 with TRBJ1-6; 7 nucleotides agree with TRBD1. Germline V CDR1 and CDR2: MDHEN, SYDVKM. The CDR3 is 15 amino acids. Losses at the gene ends were 3 bases for V and 7 bases for J; bases not matched to a gene: 6. The CDR3, as DNA: TGTGCCAGCAGTTTCGTTGACAGGGTCAATTCACCCCTCCACTTT. It specifies CASSFVDRVNSPLHF.

This sequence joins TRBV7-2 and TRBJ2-4; a weak D match, TRBD2 (5 bases). Looked up from germline, CDR1 is SGHTA and CDR2 is FQGNSA. The V and J ends lost 5 bases and 6 bases respectively, with 14 bases between them. The CDR3 contains 14 residues. CDR3 in DNA: TGTGCCAGCAGCCCCGCATTGGCGGGAAACATTCAGTACTTC. Translating it yields CASSPALAGNIQYF.

The chain combines TRBV7-8 with TRBJ2-2, with D possibly being TRBD1 (5 bases). Germline values: CDR1 SGHVS, CDR2 FQNEAQ. Trimming cost V 4 bases and J 2 bases, with 11 bases left between them. The CDR3 runs to 15 residues. CDR3 nucleotides: TGTGCCAGCAGCTCTACCGACAGAAACACCGGGGAGCTGTTTTTT. Translating gives CASSSTDRNTGELFF.

This chain links TRBV7-8 with TRBJ2-5; D gene unclear. Germline V gene lookup returns CDR1 SGHVS and CDR2 FQNEAQ. This CDR3 comprises 11 residues. The V gene lost 1 base and the J gene lost 5 bases, with 2 bases spanning the gap. Written as DNA, the CDR3 is TGTGCCAGCAGCTTAGTTGAGACCCAGTACTTC. Protein sequence: CASSLVETQYF.

V usage is TRBV29-1 and J usage is TRBJ2-7; D ambiguous. This CDR3 is built from 13 residues. Trimming cost V 7 bases and J 4 bases, with 17 bases left between them. CDR1 and CDR2 (germline): SQVTM, ANQGSEA. CDR3 protein: CSGERLDRYEQYF. In DNA form, the CDR3 reads TGCAGCGGAGAGCGTTTAGACCGTTACGAGCAGTACTTC.

The V gene is TRBV4-3, the J gene TRBJ2-7, with D perhaps being TRBD1 or TRBD2 (6 bases each). This CDR3 has 14 residues. In germline, CDR1 is LGHNA, CDR2 YSLEER. V lost 4 bases, J lost 3 bases, and 13 bases lay in between. The CDR3 is CASSREQGGYEQYF. CDR3 sequence (DNA): TGCGCCAGCAGCCGTGAACAGGGAGGCTACGAGCAGTACTTC.

This clone was seen only a few times. The chain couples TRBV6-5 to TRBJ1-2; TRBD1 is a possible D gene (6 bases). The CDR3 runs 15 residues. Trimming took 4 bases from V and 2 from J, leaving 14 bases between them. Germline lookup yields CDR1 MNHEY and CDR2 SVGAGI. CDR3: CASSSRRTGNYGYTF. The CDR3 nucleotides read TGTGCCAGCAGTTCGCGCCGAACAGGGAACTATGGCTACACCTTC.

The rearrangement uses TRBV10-1 and TRBJ2-1; 8 bases fit TRBD1. V shed 5 bases and J 0 bases; nucleotides not matched to a gene: 3. There are 15 residues in the CDR3. Germline lookup yields CDR1 WNHNN and CDR2 SYGVQD (reference sequence). The CDR3 DNA reads TGCGCCAGCAGTCCCGGGACAGGCTCCTACAATGAGCAGTTCTTC. Encoded protein: CASSPGTGSYNEQFF.

CDR3 sequence (DNA): TGTGCCAGCAGCTCCTCGACAGGGGAGGATGAGCAGTTCTTC. It specifies CASSSSTGEDEQFF. The V and J genes are TRBV5-6 and TRBJ2-1; TRBD1 matches 8 bases. CDR3 length: 14 residues. After removal of 3 bases from V and 8 bases from J, the junction contained 7 bases not matched to a gene. Germline assignment: CDR1 SGHDT and CDR2 YYEEEE.

V is TRBV5-1 and J is TRBJ2-7; D possibly uses TRBD1 or TRBD2 (5 bases each). V was clipped by 7 bases and J by 7 bases, with 12 bases between them. The CDR3 loop spans 11 amino acids. Germline CDR1 SGHRS, CDR2 YFSETQ. The CDR3 DNA follows: TGCGCCAGCCGAGGGGAGACTGAGCAGTACTTC. It codes for CASRGETEQYF.

V is TRBV9 and J is TRBJ2-7; no clear D. CDR1 is SGDLS, CDR2 YYNGEE, per germline. This CDR3 is built from 15 residues. Trimming removed 0 bases at V and 4 bases at J, with 14 bases between. The CDR3 is CASSVAPGAVYEQYF. DNA for the CDR3: TGTGCCAGCAGCGTAGCCCCGGGCGCGGTTTACGAGCAGTACTTC.

This chain uses TRBV5-8 with TRBJ2-7, with D possibly called TRBD1 or TRBD2 (6 bases each). The CDR3 loop spans 13 amino acids. The ends were cut back, 10 bases at V and 7 bases at J, with 21 bases in the middle. CDR1 SGHTS and CDR2 YDEGEE come from the germline V gene. The DNA for the CDR3 is TGTGCCGGCAAACCGGAGGGGGGCTGGGAGCAGTACGTC. Its translation: CAGKPEGGWEQYV.

This chain joins TRBV6-6 and TRBJ2-1, with TRBD2 matching over 7 bases. The germline gives CDR1 MNHNY, CDR2 SVGAGI (reference sequence). CDR3 length equals 16 residues. The junction had 4 bases not matched to a gene; V was cut back by 2 bases and J by 0 bases. The CDR3 protein is CASSYRAGASYNEQFF. As DNA, the CDR3 is TGTGCCAGCAGTTACCGGGCGGGAGCCTCCTACAATGAGCAGTTCTTC.

V gene TRBV7-6 combines with J gene TRBJ2-4; 10 positions agree with TRBD2. Trimming cost V 4 bases and J 0 bases; bases outside gene matches: 6. Germline V gives CDR1 SGHVS, CDR2 FNYEAQ. The CDR3 runs to 17 residues. CDR3 region: CASSSLVAGGAKNIQYF. The CDR3 nucleotides are TGTGCCAGCAGCTCGCTGGTAGCGGGAGGAGCCAAAAACATTCAGTACTTC.

V and J are TRBV10-3 and TRBJ2-7; 9 nucleotides match TRBD1. The ends lost 11 bases at V and 0 bases at J; junction bases unmatched: 8. The germline V gene encodes CDR1 ENHRY and CDR2 SYGVKD. The CDR3 has 14 residues. The CDR3 sequence: CASRTGGVSYEQYF. CDR3 nucleotides: TGTGCCTCACGAACAGGGGGCGTCTCCTACGAGCAGTACTTC.

The chain employs TRBV9 and TRBJ2-6; D is undetermined. This CDR3 is built from 14 residues. V was shortened by 2 bases and J by 0 bases, with 3 bases between the two germline ends. Germline values: CDR1 SGDLS, CDR2 YYNGEE. CDR3 in amino acids: CASSVNSGANVLTF. The CDR3 DNA follows: TGTGCCAGCAGCGTTAACTCTGGGGCCAACGTCCTGACTTTC.